This T cell receptor beta chain stems from a study of human T cells and chemical hapten exposure. In the study overall: Variability of per-sample TCR yields stemmed mainly from small differences in pooled library volume.

Notes on this clonotype: No antigen is known for it.

Attachment of unique molecular identifiers to individual cDNA molecules was performed in the library. Authors' methods: TCRs per sample had a median of roughly 93,000 and ranged from about 20,000 to 700,000. TCRdb passed the reads through MiXCR, listing each CDR3 protein once. TCRdb, not the authors, supplied the V and J calls. In the table there are 100,000 to 150,000 distinct CDR3 sequences, around 8.5% of which are singletons. Study-level findings and limits: DPC sensitization produced no change in TCRs with frequency above 1 in 1000.

Trimming cost V 4 bases and J 2 bases, with 12 bases left between them. CDR1 and CDR2 from the germline V gene are MNHEY and SVGEGT. The CDR3 has 14 residues. Total RNA was extracted from unfractionated whole blood. The TCR originated in a human donor in good health. Some clones in this sample may be carry-over from other donors' samples. The sequencing input was whole blood. The gene calls are TRBV6-2 or TRBV6-3 and TRBJ2-7; D ambiguous. CDR3 DNA: TGTGCCAGCAGTTTCGAGCTTCCTGCCTACGAGCAGTACTTC. Amino acid sequence: CASSFELPAYEQYF.